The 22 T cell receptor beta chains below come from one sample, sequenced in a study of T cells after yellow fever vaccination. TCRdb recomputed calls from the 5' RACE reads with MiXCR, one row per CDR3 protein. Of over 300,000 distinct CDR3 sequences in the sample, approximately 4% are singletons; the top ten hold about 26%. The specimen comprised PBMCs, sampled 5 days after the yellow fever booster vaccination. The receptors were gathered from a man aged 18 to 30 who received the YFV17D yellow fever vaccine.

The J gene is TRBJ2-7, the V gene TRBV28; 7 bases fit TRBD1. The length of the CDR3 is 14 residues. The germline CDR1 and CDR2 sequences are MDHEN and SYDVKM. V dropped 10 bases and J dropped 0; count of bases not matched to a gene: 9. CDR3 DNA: TGTGCCACTTCCCCGACAGGGTTCTCCTACGAGCAGTACGTC. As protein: CATSPTGFSYEQYV.

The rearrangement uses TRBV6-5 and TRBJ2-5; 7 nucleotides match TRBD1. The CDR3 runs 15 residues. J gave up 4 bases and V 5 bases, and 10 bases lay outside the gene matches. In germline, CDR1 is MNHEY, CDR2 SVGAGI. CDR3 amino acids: CASSQQRGRGETQYF. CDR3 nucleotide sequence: TGTGCCAGCAGTCAACAAAGGGGGCGAGGAGAGACCCAGTACTTC.

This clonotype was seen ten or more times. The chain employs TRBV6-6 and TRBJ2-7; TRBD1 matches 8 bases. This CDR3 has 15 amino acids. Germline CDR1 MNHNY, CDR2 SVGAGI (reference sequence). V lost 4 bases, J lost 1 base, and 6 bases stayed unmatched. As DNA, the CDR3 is TGTGCCAGCAGTTCTCGGGACAGGATTTCCTACGAGCAGTACTTC. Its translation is CASSSRDRISYEQYF.

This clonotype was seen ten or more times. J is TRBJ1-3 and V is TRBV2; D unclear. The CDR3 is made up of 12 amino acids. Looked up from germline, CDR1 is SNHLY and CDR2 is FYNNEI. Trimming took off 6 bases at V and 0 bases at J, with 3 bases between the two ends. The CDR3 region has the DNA TGTGCCAGCAGGACCTCTGGAAACACCATATATTTT. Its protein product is CASRTSGNTIYF.

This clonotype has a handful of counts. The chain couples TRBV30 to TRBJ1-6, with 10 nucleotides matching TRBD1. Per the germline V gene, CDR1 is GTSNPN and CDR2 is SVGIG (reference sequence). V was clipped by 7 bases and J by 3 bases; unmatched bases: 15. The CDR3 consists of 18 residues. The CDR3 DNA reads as TGTGCCTTGTTCGACAGGGGGCGGCGGAACCTCTATAATTCACCCCTCCACTTT. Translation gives CALFDRGRRNLYNSPLHF. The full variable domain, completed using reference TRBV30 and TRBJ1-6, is SQTIHQWPATLVQPVGSPLSLECTVEGTSNPNLYWYRQAAGRGLQLLFYSVGIGQISSEVPQNLSASRPQDRQFILSSKKLLLSDSGFYLCALFDRGRRNLYNSPLHFGNGTRLTVT.

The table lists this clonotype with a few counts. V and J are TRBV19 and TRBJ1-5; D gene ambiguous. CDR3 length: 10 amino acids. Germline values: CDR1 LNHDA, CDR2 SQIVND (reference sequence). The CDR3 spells CLSPDQPQHF. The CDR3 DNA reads TGTTTGTCGCCCGATCAGCCCCAGCATTTT.

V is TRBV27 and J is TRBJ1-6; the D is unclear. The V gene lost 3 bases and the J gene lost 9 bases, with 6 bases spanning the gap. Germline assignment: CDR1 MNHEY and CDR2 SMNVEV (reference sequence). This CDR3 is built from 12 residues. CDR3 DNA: TGTGCCAGCAGTTTTGTTGGTTCACCCCTCCACTTT. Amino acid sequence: CASSFVGSPLHF.

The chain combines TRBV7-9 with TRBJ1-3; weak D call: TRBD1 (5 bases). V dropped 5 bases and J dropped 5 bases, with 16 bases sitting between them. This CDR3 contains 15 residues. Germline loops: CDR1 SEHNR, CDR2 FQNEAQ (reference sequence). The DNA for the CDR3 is TGTGCCAGCAGCCCAGGGACGGACGCGAGAAACACCATATATTTT. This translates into CASSPGTDARNTIYF. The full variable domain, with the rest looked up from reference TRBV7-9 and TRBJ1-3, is DTGVSQNPRHKITKRGQNVTFRCDPISEHNRLYWYRQTLGQGPEFLTYFQNEAQLEKSRLLSDRFSAERPKGSFSTLEIQRTEQGDSAMYLCASSPGTDARNTIYFGEGSWLTVV.

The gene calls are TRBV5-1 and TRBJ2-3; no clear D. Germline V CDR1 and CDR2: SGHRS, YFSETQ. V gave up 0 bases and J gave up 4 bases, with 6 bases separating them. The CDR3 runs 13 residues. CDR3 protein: CASSLVPADTQYF. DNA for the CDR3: TGCGCCAGCAGCTTGGTCCCGGCAGATACGCAGTATTTT.

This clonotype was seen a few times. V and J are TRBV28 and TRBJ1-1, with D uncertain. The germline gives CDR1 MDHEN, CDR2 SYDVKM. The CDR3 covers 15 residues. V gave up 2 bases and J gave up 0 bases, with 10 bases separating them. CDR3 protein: CASSLGVGLNTEAFF. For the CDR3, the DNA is TGTGCCAGCAGTTTAGGCGTCGGACTGAACACTGAAGCTTTCTTT.

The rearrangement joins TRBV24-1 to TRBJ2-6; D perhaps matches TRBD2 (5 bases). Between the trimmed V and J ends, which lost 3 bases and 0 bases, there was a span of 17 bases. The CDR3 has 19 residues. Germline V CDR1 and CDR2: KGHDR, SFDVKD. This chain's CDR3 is CATSDPYGDPSSGANVLTF. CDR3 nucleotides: TGTGCCACCAGTGATCCATACGGGGATCCGAGCTCTGGGGCCAACGTCCTGACTTTC.

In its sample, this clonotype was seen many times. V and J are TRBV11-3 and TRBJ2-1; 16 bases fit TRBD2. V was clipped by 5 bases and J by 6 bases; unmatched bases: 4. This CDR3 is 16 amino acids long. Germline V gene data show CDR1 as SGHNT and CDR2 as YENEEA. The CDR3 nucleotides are TGTGCCAGCAGCATCGGGACTAGCGGGGGGGCCAATGAGCAGTTCTTC. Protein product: CASSIGTSGGANEQFF.

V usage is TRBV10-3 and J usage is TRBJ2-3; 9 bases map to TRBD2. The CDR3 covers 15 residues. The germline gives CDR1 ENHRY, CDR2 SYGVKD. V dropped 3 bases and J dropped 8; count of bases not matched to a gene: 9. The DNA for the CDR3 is TGTGCCATCAGTGAAAGCCTTCTAGCGGGAATTACGCAGTATTTT. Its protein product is CAISESLLAGITQYF.

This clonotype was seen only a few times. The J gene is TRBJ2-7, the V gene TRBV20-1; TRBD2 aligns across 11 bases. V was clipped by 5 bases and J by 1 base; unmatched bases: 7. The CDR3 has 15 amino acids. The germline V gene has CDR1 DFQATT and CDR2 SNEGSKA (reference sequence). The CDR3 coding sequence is TGCAGTGCTCTCTACGGGACTAGCGGATCCTACGAGCAGTACGTC. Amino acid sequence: CSALYGTSGSYEQYV.

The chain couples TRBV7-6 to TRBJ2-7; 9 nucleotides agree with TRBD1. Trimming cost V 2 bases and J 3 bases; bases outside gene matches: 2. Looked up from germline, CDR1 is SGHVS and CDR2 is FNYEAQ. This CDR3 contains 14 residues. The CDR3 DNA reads TGTGCCAGCAGCTTAACGGACAGGGGCTACGAGCAGTACTTC. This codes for CASSLTDRGYEQYF.

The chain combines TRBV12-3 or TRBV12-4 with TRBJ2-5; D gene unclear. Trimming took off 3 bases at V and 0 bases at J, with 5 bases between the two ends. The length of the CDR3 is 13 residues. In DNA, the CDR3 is TGTGCCAGCAGTTTTGAGTACCAAGAGACCCAGTACTTC. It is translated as CASSFEYQETQYF.

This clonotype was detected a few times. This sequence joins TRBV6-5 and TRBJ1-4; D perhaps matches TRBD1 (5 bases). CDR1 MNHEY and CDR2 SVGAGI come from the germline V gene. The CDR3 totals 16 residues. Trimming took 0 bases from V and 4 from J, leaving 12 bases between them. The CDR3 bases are TGTGCCAGCAGTTACTCATCGGGGCGCCTTAATGAAAAACTGTTTTTT. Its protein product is CASSYSSGRLNEKLFF.

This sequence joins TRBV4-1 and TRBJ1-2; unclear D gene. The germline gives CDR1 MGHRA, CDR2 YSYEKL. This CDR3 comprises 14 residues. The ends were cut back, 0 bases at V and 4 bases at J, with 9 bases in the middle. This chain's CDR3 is CASSQEGRTYGYTF. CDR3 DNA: TGCGCCAGCAGCCAAGAAGGCAGGACCTATGGCTACACCTTC.

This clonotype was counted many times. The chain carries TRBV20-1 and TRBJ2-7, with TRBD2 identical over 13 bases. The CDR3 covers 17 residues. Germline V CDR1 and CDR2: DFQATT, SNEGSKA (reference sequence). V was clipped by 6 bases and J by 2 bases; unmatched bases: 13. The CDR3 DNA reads TGCAGTGCCCGATTCACTAGCGGGGGGGCCCGGCCCTACGAGCAGTACTTC. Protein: CSARFTSGGARPYEQYF.

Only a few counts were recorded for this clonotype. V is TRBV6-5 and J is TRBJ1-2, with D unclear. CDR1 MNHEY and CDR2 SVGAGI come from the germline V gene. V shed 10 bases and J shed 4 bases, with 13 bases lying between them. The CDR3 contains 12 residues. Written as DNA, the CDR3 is TGTGCCACGCAGCGGCGTAGCTATGGCTACACCTTC. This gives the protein CATQRRSYGYTF.

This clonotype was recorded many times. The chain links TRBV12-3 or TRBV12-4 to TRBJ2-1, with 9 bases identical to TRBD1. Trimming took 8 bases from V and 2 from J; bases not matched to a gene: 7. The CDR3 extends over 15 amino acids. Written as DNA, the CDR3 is TGTGCCAGCGCACATTGGGACAGGGCCTACAATGAGCAGTTCTTC. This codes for CASAHWDRAYNEQFF.

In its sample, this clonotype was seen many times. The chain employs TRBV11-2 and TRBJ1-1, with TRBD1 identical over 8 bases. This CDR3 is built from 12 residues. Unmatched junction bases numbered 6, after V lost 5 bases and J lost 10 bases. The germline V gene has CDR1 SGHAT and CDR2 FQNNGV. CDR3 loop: CASSTRGRIAFF. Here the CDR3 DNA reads TGTGCCAGCAGCACCAGGGGGCGAATAGCTTTCTTT.